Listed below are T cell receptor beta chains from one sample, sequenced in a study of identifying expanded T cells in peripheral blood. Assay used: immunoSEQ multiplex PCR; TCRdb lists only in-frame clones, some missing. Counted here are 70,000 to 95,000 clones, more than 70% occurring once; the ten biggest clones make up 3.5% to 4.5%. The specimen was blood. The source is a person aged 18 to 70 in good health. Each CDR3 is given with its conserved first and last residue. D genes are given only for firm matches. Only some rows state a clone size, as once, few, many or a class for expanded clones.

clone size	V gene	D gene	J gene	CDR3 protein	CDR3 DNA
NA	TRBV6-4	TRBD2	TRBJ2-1	CASSRAASGGAGEQFF	TGTGCCAGCAGCCGAGCCGCTAGCGGGGGGGCAGGTGAGCAGTTCTTC
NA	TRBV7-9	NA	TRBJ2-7	CASSLVAELNYEQYF	TGTGCCAGCAGCTTAGTGGCTGAACTTAACTACGAGCAGTACTTC
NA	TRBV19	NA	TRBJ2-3	CATESQLGQGTDTQYF	TGTGCCACCGAATCCCAGCTAGGCCAAGGGACAGATACGCAGTATTTT
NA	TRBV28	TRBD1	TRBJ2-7	CASSLGTGGGEQYF	TGTGCCAGCAGTCTCGGGACAGGGGGTGGCGAGCAGTACTTC
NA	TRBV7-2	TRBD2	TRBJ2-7	CASSLAAGAYEQYF	TGTGCCAGCAGCTTAGCGGCGGGAGCCTACGAGCAGTACTTC
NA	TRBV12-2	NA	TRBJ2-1	CASRLTSPRVGLAGERPSYNEQFF	TGTGCAAGTCGCCTCACCTCACCTAGGGTCGGACTAGCGGGTGAACGGCCGTCGTACAATGAGCAGTTCTTC
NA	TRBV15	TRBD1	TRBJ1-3	CATSRDRGDRAGNTIYF	TGTGCCACCAGCAGAGATAGGGGAGACAGGGCTGGAAACACCATATATTTT
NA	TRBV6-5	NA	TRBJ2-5	CASDDQGQETQYF	TGTGCCAGCGATGATCAGGGGCAAGAGACCCAGTACTTC
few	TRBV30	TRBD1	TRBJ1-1	CAWSRQGTEAFF	TGTGCCTGGAGTCGACAGGGCACTGAAGCTTTCTTT
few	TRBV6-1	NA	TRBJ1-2	CASSENGYTF	TGTGCCAGCAGTGAAAATGGCTACACCTTC
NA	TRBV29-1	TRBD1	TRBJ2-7	CSVSVGTGGHEQYF	TGCAGCGTCTCCGTCGGGACAGGGGGCCACGAGCAGTACTTC
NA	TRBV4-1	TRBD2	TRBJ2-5	CASSQVLAGGQETQYF	TGCGCCAGCAGCCAAGTGCTAGCGGGAGGGCAAGAGACCCAGTACTTC
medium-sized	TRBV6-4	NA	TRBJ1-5	CASSDRSNQPQHF	TGTGCCAGCAGTGACAGGAGCAATCAGCCCCAGCATTTT
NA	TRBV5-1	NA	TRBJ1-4	CASGRGGSNEKLFF	TGCGCCAGCGGCAGAGGAGGGTCTAATGAAAAACTGTTTTTT
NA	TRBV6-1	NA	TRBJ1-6	CASSGFDRSSTLHF	TGTGCCAGCAGCGGATTCGACAGGTCTTCGACCCTCCACTTT
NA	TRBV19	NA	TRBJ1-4	CASSTAINEKLFF	TGTGCCAGTAGTACAGCGATTAATGAAAAACTGTTTTTT
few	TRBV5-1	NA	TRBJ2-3	CASSLAPSSTDTQYF	TGCGCCAGCAGCTTGGCACCGTCTAGCACAGATACGCAGTATTTT
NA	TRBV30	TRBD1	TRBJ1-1	CAWGDSMNTEAFF	TGTGCCTGGGGGGACAGCATGAACACTGAAGCTTTCTTT
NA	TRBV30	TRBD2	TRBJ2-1	CAWSRFGLAGGMSSYNEQFF	TGTGCCTGGAGTCGTTTCGGACTAGCGGGGGGGATGAGCTCCTACAATGAGCAGTTCTTC
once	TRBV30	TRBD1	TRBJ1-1	CAWRLQGGTEAFF	TGTGCCTGGAGGTTACAGGGGGGAACTGAAGCTTTCTTT
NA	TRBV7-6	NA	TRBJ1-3	CASSWGEGNTIYF	TGTGCCAGCAGCTGGGGGGAAGGAAACACCATATATTTT
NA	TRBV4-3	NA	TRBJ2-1	CASSQEAGASYNEQFF	TGCGCCAGCAGCCAGGAAGCGGGTGCCTCCTACAATGAGCAGTTCTTC
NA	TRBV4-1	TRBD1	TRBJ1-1	CASSRGTGNTEAFF	TGCGCCAGCAGCCGGGGGACAGGGAACACTGAAGCTTTCTTT
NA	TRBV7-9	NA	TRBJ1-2	CASSSGGQTGYTF	TGTGCCAGCAGCTCGGGAGGACAGACTGGCTACACCTTC
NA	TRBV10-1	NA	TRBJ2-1	CASSETQGSVNEQFF	TGCGCCAGCAGTGAGACCCAGGGAAGTGTCAATGAGCAGTTCTTC
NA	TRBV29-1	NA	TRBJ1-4	CSGYEGEKLFF	TGCAGCGGCTATGAGGGGGAAAAACTGTTTTTT
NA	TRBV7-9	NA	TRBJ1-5	CASSLQSDREPQHF	TGTGCCAGCAGCTTGCAAAGCGATAGAGAGCCCCAGCATTTT
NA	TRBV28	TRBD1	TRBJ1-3	CASSPGQGAGNTIYF	TGTGCCAGCAGCCCGGGACAGGGGGCTGGAAACACCATATATTTT